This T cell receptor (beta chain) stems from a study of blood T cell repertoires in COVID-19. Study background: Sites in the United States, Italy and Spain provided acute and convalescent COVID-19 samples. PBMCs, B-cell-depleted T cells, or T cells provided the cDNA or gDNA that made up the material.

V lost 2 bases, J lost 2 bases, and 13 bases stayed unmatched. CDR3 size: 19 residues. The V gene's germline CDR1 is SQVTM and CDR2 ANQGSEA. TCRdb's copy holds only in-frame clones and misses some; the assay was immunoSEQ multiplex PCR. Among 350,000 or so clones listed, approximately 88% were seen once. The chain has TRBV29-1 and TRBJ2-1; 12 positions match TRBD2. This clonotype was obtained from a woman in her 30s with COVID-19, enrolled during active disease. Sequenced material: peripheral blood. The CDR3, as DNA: TGCAGCGTTGAAATCCGGCGTCGACTAGCGGGGGAGGCCTACAATGAGCAGTTCTTC. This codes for CSVEIRRRLAGEAYNEQFF.